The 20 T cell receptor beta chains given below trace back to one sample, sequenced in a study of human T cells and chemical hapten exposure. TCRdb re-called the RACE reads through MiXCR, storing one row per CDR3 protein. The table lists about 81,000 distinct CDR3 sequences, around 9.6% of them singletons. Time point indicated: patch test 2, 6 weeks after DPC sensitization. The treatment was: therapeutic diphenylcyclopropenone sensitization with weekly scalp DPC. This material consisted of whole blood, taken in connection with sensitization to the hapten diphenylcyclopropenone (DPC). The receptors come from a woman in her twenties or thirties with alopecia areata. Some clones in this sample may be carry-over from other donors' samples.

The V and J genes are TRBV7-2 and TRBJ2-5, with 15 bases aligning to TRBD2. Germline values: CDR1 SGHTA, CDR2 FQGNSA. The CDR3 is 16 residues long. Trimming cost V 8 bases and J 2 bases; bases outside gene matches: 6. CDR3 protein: CASVGTSGGPQETQYF. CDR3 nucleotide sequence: TGTGCCAGCGTCGGGACTAGCGGGGGGCCTCAAGAGACCCAGTACTTC. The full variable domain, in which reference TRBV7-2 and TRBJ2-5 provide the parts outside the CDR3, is GAGVSQSPSNKVTEKGKDVELRCDPISGHTALYWYRQSLGQGLEFLIYFQGNSAPDKSGLPSDRFSAERTGGSVSTLTIQRTQQEDSAVYLCASVGTSGGPQETQYFGPGTRLLVL.

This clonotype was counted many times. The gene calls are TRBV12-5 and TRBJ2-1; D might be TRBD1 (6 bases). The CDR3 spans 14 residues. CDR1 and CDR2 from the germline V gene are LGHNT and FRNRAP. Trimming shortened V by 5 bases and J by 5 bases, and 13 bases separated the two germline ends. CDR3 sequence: CASGPPGVHNEQFF. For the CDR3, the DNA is TGTGCTAGTGGTCCACCAGGGGTCCACAATGAGCAGTTCTTC.

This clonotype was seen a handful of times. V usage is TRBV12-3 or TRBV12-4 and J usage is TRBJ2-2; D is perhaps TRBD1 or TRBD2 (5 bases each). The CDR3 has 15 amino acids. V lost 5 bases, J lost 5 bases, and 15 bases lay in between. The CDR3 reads CASSAWDDLTGELFF. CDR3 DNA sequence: TGTGCCAGCAGTGCCTGGGACGACTTAACCGGGGAGCTGTTTTTT.

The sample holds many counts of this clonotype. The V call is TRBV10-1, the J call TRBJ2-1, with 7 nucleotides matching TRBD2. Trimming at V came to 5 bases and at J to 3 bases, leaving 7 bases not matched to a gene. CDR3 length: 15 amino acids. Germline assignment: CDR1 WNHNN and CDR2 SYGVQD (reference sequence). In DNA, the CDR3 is TGCGCCAGCAGTACAACTAGCGCGGGCTACAATGAGCAGTTCTTC. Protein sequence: CASSTTSAGYNEQFF.

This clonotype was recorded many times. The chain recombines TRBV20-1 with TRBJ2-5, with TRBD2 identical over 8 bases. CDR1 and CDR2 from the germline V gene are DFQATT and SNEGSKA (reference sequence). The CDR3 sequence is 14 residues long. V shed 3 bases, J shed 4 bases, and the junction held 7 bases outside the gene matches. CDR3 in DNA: TGCAGTGCTAGTCGCCGGGGGGGATCAGAGACCCAGTACTTC. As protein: CSASRRGGSETQYF.

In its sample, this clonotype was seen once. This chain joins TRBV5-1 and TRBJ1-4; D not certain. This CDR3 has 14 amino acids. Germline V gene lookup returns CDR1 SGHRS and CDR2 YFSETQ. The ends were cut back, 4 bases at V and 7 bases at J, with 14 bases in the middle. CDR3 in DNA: TGCGCCAGCAGCCGGACCCAAGTTGCTGAAAAACTGTTTTTT. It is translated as CASSRTQVAEKLFF.

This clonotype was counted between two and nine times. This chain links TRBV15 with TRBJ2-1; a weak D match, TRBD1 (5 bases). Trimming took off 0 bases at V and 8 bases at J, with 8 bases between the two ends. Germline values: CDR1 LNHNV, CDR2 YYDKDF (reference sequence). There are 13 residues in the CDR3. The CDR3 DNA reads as TGTGCCACCAGCAGAGATGTCAGGGATGAGCAGTTCTTC. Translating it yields CATSRDVRDEQFF. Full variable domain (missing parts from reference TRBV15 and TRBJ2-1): DAMVIQNPRYQVTQFGKPVTLSCSQTLNHNVMYWYQQKSSQAPKLLFHYYDKDFNNEADTPDNFQSRRPNTSFCFLDIRSPGLGDTAMYLCATSRDVRDEQFFGPGTRLTVL.

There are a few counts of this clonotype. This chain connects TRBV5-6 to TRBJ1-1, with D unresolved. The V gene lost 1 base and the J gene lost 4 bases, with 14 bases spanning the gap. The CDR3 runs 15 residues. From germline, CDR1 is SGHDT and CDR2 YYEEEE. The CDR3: CASSLSDVSGTEAFF. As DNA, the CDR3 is TGTGCCAGCAGCTTGTCAGATGTTTCGGGCACTGAAGCTTTCTTT. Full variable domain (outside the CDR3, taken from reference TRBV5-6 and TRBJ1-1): DAGVTQSPTHLIKTRGQQVTLRCSPKSGHDTVSWYQQALGQGPQFIFQYYEEEERQRGNFPDRFSGHQFPNYSSELNVNALLLGDSALYLCASSLSDVSGTEAFFGQGTRLTVV.

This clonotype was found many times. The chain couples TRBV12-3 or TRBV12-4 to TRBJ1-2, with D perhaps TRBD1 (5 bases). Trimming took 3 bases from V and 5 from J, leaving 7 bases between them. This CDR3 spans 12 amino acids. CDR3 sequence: CASSFGGYGYTF. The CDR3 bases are TGTGCCAGCAGTTTCGGGGGGTATGGCTACACCTTC.

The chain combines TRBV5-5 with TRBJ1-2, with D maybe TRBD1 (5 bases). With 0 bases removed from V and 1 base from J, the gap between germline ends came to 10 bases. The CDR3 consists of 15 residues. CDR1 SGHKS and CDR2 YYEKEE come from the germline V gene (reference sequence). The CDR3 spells CASSLGQLDNYGYTF. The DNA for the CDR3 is TGTGCCAGCAGCTTGGGACAGCTAGATAACTATGGCTACACCTTC.

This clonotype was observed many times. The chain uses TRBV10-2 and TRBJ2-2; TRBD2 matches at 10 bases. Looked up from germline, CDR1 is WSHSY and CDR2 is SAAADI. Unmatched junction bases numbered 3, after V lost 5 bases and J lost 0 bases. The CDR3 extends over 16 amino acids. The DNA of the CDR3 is TGCGCCAGCAGTATTCTAGCGGGGGCGAACACCGGGGAGCTGTTTTTT. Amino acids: CASSILAGANTGELFF.

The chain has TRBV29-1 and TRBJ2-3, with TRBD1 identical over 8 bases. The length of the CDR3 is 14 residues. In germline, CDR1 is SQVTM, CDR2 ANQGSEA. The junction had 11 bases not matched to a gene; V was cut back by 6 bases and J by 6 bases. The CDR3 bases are TGCAGCGTACTTTACAGGGGGATCGGCGATACGCAGTATTTT. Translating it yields CSVLYRGIGDTQYF.

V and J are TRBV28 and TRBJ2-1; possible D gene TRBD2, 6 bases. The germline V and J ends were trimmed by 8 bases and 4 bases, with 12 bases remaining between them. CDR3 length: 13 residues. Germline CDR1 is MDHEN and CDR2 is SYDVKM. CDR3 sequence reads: CASDGTPYNEQFF. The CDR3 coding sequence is TGTGCCAGCGACGGGACTCCTTACAATGAGCAGTTCTTC.

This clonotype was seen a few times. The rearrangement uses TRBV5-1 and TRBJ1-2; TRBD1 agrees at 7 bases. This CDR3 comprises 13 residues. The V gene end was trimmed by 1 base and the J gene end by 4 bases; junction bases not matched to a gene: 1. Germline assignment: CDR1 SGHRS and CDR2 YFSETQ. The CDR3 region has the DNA TGCGCCAGCAGCTTGAGGGACAGCTATGGCTACACCTTC. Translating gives CASSLRDSYGYTF.

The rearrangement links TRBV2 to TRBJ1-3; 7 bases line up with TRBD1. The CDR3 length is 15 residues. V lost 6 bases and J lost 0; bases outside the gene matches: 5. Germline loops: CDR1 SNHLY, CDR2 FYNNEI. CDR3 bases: TGTGCCAGCAGGGAAACAGGGGACTCTGGAAACACCATATATTTT. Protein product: CASRETGDSGNTIYF.

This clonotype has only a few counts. CDR3: CAISEPGIEAFF. CDR3 in DNA: TGTGCCATCAGTGAGCCGGGTATTGAAGCTTTCTTT. The chain links TRBV10-3 to TRBJ1-1; no reliable D call. The CDR3 length is 12 residues. Trimming took 2 bases from V and 7 from J, leaving 8 bases between them. Germline V gene data show CDR1 as ENHRY and CDR2 as SYGVKD.

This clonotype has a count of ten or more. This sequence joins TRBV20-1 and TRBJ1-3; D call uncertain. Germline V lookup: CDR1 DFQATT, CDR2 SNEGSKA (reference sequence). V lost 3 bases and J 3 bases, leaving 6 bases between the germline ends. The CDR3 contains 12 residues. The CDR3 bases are TGCAGTGCTAGCTGGTTTGGAAACACCATATATTTT. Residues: CSASWFGNTIYF.

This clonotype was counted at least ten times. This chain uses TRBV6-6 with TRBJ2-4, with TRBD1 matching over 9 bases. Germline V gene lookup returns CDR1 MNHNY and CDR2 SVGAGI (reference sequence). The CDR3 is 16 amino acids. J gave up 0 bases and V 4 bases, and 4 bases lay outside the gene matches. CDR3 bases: TGTGCCAGCAGTTGGGGACAGGGCATAGCCAAAAACATTCAGTACTTC. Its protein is CASSWGQGIAKNIQYF.

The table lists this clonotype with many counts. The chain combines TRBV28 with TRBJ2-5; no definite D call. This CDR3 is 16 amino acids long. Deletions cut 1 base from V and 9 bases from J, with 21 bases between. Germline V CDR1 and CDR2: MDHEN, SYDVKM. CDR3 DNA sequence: TGTGCCAGCAGTTTATTCTCGGCAGGCCCAGGCACGGCCCAGTACTTC. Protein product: CASSLFSAGPGTAQYF.

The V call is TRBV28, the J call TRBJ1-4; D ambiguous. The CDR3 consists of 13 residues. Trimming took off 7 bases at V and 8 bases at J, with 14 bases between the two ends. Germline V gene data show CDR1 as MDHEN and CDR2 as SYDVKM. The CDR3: CASTDGPTEKLFF. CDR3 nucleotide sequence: TGTGCCAGCACCGACGGCCCTACGGAAAAACTGTTTTTT. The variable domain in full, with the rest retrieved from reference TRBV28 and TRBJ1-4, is DVKVTQSSRYLVKRTGEKVFLECVQDMDHENMFWYRQDPGLGLRLIYFSYDVKMKEKGDIPEGYSVSREKKERFSLILESASTNQTSMYLCASTDGPTEKLFFGSGTQLSVL.